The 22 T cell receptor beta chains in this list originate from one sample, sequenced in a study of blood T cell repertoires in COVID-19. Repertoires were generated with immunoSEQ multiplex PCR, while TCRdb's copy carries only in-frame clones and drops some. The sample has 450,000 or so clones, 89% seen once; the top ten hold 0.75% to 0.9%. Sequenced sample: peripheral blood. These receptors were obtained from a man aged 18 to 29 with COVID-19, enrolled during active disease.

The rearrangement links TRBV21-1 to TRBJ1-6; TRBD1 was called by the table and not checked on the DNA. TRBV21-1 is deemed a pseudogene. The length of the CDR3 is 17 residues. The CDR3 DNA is TGTGCCAGCAGCAATATTAAAACAAGCTCCTATAATTCACCCCTCCACTTT. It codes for CASSNIKTSSYNSPLHF.

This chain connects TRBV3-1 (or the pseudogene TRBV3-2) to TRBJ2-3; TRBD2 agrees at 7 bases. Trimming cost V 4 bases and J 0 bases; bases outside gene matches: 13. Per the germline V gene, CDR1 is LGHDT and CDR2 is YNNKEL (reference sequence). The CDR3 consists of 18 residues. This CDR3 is CASSPSGGGPTSTDTQYF. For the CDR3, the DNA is TGTGCCAGCAGCCCGTCGGGCGGGGGACCAACCAGCACAGATACGCAGTATTTT.

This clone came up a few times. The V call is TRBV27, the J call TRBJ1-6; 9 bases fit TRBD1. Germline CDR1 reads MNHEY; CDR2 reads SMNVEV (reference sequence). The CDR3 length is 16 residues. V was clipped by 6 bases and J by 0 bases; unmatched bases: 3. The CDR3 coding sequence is TGTGCCAGCAGGACAGGGGGAAGCTCCTATAATTCACCCCTCCACTTT. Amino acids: CASRTGGSSYNSPLHF.

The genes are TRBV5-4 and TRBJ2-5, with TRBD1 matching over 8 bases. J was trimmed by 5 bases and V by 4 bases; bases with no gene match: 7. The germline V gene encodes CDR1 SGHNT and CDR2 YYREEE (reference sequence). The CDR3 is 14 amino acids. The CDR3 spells CASSPMDRVETQYF. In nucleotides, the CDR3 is TGTGCCAGCAGCCCAATGGACAGGGTCGAGACCCAGTACTTC.

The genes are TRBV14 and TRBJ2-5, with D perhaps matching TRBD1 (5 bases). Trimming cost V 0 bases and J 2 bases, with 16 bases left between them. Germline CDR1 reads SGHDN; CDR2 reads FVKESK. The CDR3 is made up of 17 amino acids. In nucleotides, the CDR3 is TGTGCCAGCAGCCAAGATAAGGGGAATAACCTTCAAGAGACCCAGTACTTC. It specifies CASSQDKGNNLQETQYF. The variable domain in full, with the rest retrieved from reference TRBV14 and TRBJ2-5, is EAGVTQFPSHSVIEKGQTVTLRCDPISGHDNLYWYRRVMGKEIKFLLHFVKESKQDESGMPNNRFLAERTGGTYSTLKVQPAELEDSGVYFCASSQDKGNNLQETQYFGPGTRLLVL.

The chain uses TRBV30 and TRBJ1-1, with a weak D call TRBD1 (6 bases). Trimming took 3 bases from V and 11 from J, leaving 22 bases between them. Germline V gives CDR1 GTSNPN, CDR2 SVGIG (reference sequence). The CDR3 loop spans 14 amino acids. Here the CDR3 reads CAWSPYRDERGAFF. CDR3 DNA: TGTGCCTGGAGCCCTTACCGGGACGAAAGGGGGGCTTTCTTT.

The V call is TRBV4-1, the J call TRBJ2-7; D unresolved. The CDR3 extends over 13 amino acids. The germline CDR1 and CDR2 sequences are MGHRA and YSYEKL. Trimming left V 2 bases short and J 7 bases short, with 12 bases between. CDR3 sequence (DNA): TGCGCCAGCAGCCAACTACCGAAAAAGGAGCAGTACTTC. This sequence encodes CASSQLPKKEQYF.

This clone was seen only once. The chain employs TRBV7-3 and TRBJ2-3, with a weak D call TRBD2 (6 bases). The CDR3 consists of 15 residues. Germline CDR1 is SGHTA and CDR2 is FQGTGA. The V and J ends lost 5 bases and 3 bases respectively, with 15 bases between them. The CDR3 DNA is TGTGCCAGCAGCCAAGGAGGGAAACGAACAGATACGCAGTATTTT. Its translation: CASSQGGKRTDTQYF.

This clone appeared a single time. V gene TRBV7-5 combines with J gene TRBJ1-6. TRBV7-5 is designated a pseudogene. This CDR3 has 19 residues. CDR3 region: CVRSSRGVDRSSYNSPLHF. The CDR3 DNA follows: TGTGTCAGAAGCTCCCGGGGGGTGGACCGGAGCTCCTATAATTCACCCCTCCACTTT.

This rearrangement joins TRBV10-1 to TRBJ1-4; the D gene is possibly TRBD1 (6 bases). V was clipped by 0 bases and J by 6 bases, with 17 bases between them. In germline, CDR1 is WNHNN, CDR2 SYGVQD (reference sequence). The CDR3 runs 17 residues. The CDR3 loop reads CASSESGTPGSYEKLFF. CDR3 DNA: TGCGCCAGCAGTGAGTCCGGGACACCAGGATCTTATGAAAAACTGTTTTTT.

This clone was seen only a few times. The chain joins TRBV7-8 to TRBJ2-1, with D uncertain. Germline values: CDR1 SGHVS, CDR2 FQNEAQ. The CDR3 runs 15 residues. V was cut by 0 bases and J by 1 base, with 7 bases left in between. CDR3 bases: TGTGCCAGCAGCTTAGCCGTTCCTTCCTACAATGAGCAGTTCTTC. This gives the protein CASSLAVPSYNEQFF.

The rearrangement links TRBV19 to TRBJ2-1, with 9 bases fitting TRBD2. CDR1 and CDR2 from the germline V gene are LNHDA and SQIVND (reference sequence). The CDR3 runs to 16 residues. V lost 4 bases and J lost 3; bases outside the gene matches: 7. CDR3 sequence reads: CASSTVSGRGYNEQFF. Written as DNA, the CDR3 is TGTGCCAGTAGTACGGTTAGCGGGAGAGGCTACAATGAGCAGTTCTTC.

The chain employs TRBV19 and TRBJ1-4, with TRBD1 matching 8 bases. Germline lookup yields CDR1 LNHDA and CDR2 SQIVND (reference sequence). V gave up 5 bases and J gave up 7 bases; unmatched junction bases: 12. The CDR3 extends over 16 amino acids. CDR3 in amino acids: CASSRTGTGLVEKLFF. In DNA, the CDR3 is TGTGCCAGTAGTCGTACCGGGACAGGCTTGGTTGAAAAACTGTTTTTT.

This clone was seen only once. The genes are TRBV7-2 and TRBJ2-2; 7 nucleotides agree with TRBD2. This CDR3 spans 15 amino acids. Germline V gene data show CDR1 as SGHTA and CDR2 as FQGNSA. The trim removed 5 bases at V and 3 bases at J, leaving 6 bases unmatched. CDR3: CASSPHSGYTGELFF. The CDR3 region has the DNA TGTGCCAGCAGCCCTCATAGCGGGTACACCGGGGAGCTGTTTTTT.

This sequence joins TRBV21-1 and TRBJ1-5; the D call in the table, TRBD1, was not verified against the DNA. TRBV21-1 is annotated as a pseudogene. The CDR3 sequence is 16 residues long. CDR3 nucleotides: TGTGCCAGCAGCAAAGTTTACAGGGATAACAATCAGCCCCAGCATTTT. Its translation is CASSKVYRDNNQPQHF.

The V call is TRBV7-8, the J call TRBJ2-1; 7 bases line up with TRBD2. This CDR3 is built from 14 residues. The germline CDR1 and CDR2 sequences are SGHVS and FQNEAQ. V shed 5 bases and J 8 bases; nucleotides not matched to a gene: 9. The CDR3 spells CASSKSGGSDEQFF. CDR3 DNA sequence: TGTGCCAGCAGCAAATCCGGGGGGAGCGATGAGCAGTTCTTC. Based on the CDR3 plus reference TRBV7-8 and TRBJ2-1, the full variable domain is GAGVSQSPRYKVAKRGQDVALRCDPISGHVSLFWYQQALGQGPEFLTYFQNEAQLDKSGLPSDRFFAERPEGSVSTLKIQRTQQEDSAVYLCASSKSGGSDEQFFGPGTRLTVL.

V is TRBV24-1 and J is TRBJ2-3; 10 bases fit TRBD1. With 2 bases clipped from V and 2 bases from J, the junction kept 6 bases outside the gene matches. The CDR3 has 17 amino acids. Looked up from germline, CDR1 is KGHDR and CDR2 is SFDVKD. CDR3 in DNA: TGTGCCACCAGTGATTCGGGGACAGGGGCGCCCACAGATACGCAGTATTTT. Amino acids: CATSDSGTGAPTDTQYF.

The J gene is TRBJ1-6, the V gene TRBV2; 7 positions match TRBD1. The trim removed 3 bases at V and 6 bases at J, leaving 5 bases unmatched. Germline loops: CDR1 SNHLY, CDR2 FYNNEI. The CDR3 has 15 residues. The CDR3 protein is CASSEGDSPNSPLHF. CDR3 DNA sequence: TGTGCCAGCAGTGAGGGGGACAGTCCTAATTCACCCCTCCACTTT.

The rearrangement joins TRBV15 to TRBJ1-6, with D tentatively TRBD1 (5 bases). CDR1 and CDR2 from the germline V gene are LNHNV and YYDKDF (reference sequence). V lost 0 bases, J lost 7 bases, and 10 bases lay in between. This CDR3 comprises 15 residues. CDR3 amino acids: CATSREWGGNSPLHF. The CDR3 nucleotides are TGTGCCACCAGCAGAGAATGGGGGGGGAATTCACCCCTCCACTTT.

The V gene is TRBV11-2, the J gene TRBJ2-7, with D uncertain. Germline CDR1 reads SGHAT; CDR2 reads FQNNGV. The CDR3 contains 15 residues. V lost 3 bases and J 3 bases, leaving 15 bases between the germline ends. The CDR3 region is CASSFTVGGNYEQYF. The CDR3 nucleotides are TGTGCCAGCAGCTTTACCGTCGGCGGAAACTACGAGCAGTACTTC.

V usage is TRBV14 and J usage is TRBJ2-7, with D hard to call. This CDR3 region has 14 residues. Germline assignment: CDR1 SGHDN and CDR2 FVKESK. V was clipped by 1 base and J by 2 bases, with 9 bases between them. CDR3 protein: CASSQGGNPYEQYF. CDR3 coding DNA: TGTGCCAGCAGCCAAGGCGGAAATCCCTACGAGCAGTACTTC.

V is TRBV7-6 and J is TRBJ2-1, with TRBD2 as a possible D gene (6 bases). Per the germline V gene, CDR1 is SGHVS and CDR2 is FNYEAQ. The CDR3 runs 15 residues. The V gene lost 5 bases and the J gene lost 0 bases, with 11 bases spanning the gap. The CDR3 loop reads CASSKDGSSYNEQFF. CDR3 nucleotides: TGTGCCAGCAGCAAGGACGGGAGCTCCTACAATGAGCAGTTCTTC.